The present TCR beta chain was sequenced within a study of CD8+ T cells in alopecia areata. RNA, once extracted, was reverse transcribed into cDNA for use as the sequencing template. Repertoires were generated with immunoSEQ multiplex PCR, while TCRdb's copy carries only in-frame clones and drops some. The data show fewer than 150,000 clones, 56% seen once. This CDR3 is 15 amino acids long. Between the trimmed V and J ends, which lost 0 bases and 3 bases, there was a span of 12 bases. The V gene's germline CDR1 is SGDLS and CDR2 YYNGEE. Treatment denoted: oral pan-JAK inhibitor, 5-10 mg twice daily. This clone was observed once.

This specimen was CD4+ T cells sorted from blood, taken at week 24, from a patient treated with tofacitinib. The rearrangement uses TRBV9 and TRBJ2-5; possibly TRBD2 for D (6 bases). The TCR sequence derives from a human donor with alopecia areata. The CDR3 DNA reads as TGTGCCAGCAGCGTAGACGGACTAACTAAAGAGACCCAGTACTTC. This codes for CASSVDGLTKETQYF.